This TCR beta chain was sequenced for a study of early T cells in non-severe SARS-CoV-2 infection. The study's findings and limits: CD4 and private specificities were missed by VDJdb matching, which favored anti-spike CD8 responses.

Individual cDNA molecules were tagged with unique molecular identifiers, the study reported. TCRdb fed the 5' RACE reads into MiXCR, producing one record per CDR3 protein. The table records tens of thousands of distinct CDR3 sequences, 11% of them present only once. Regarding this clonotype: Its specificity is not known.

In germline, CDR1 is DFQATT, CDR2 SNEGSKA (reference sequence). The length of the CDR3 is 12 residues. V lost 6 bases and J 5 bases, leaving 13 bases between the germline ends. The chain uses TRBV20-1 and TRBJ1-1, with unresolved D. Sequencing input: whole blood. The TCR sequence derives from an adult who was a healthcare worker with PCR-confirmed SARS-CoV-2 infection or an uninfected control (not recorded which). CDR3 protein: CSAETVRTEAFF. The CDR3, as DNA: TGCAGTGCCGAGACGGTAAGGACTGAAGCTTTCTTT.